This TCR beta chain was captured in a study of T-cell memory formation after mild COVID-19. The CDR3 contains 18 residues. Trimming took 6 bases from V and 5 from J; bases not matched to a gene: 18. Germline-derived CDR1 and CDR2 are KGHSH and LQKENI. This clonotype showed up just a few times. TCRdb redid the calling of the 5' RACE reads with MiXCR, one entry per CDR3 protein. The profile shows about 430,000 distinct CDR3 sequences, approximately 25% of them singletons. Source material: PBMCs or a T cell subset sorted from them (not recorded which). J is TRBJ2-1 and V is TRBV18; 8 bases align to TRBD2. The receptor was derived from an adult woman who had mild COVID-19 (a few samples of this study predate the infection). Cell type and time point are not known. CDR3 nucleotides: TGTGCCAGCTCGCCTCCCCTCGGTAGCGGGATTGCTGACAATGAGCAGTTCTTC. It translates to CASSPPLGSGIADNEQFF.